The entry that follows covers one TCR beta chain sequence. Its antigen is currently unknown. This sample is drawn from a study of graft-versus-host responses after intestinal transplantation. Looking at the study overall: Recipients received multivisceral, liver-intestinal, or isolated intestinal transplants. All recipients were given anti-thymocyte globulin induction, and tacrolimus and steroids were then administered for three to four years.

This CDR3 region has 15 residues. The germline CDR1 and CDR2 sequences are LNHDA and SQIVND (reference sequence). Trimming removed 3 bases at V and 3 bases at J, with 15 bases between. Method: immunoSEQ multiplex PCR; TCRdb's copy keeps in-frame clones and lacks some. The profile shows 5,200 or so clones, about two thirds of them singletons. Study results and caveats: Clonal ratios of graft-versus-host to host-versus-graft in allografts were high for patients exhibiting graft-donor T cell macrochimerism.

This TCR came from a human patient who received an intestinal transplant, so some T cells may come from the graft donor. V is TRBV19 and J is TRBJ2-7; D remains ambiguous. The sequencing used PBMCs, collected 300 to 340 days after intestinal transplant. Here the CDR3 reads CASSIVGYSFYEQYF. In nucleotides, the CDR3 is TGTGCCAGTAGTATCGTCGGTTATTCATTCTACGAGCAGTACTTC.